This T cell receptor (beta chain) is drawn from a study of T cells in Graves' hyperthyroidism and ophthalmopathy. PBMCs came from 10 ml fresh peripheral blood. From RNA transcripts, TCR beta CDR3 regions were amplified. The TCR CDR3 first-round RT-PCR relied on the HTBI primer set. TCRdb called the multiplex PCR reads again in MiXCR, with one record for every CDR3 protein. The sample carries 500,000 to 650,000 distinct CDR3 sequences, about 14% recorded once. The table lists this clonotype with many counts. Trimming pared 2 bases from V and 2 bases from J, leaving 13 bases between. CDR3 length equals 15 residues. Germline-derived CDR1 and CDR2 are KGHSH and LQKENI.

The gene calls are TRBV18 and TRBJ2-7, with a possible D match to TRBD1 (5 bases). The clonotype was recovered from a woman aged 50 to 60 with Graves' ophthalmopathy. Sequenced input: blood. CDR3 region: CASSPYAGPTYEQYF. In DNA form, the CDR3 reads TGTGCCAGCTCACCATATGCAGGGCCCACCTACGAGCAGTACTTC.